This T cell receptor (beta chain) came from a study of follicular helper T cells after annual influenza vaccination. Time point specified: 2015-2016 season, pre-vaccination. V was trimmed by 6 bases and J by 4 bases, leaving 19 bases between them. This CDR3 has 15 amino acids. In germline, CDR1 is LGHNA, CDR2 YNFKEQ. Sequenced by immunoSEQ multiplex PCR; TCRdb stores in-frame clones only, minus some. The sample lists 5,000 to 6,500 clones, about 82% occurring once. The V and J genes are TRBV4-2 and TRBJ2-7, with a possible D match to TRBD2 (6 bases). The clonotype was recovered from an adult who received the influenza vaccine. The source was CXCR5+ CD38- circulating T follicular helper cells from blood, collected on the day of influenza vaccination. Subset defined: circulating Tfh, non-naive CD4+CXCR5+PD-1+ (ICOS+CD38+ or ICOS-CD38-). The CDR3 DNA sequence: TGTGCCAGCAGAACCGGGACTGCGGATTTTTACGAGCAGTACTTC. This translates into CASRTGTADFYEQYF.